This is a list of T cell receptor beta chains from one sample in a study of CD8 T cells in Susac syndrome. Each CDR3 protein is one row after TCRdb ran MiXCR on the immunoSEQ multiplex PCR reads. Here the sample spans 95,000 to 150,000 distinct CDR3 sequences, roughly 95% being singletons. Sequenced input: CD4+ T cells from PBMCs. The source of these receptors is a human donor with Susac syndrome. Each CDR3 is given with its conserved first and last residue. Each record gives: J gene, D gene, V gene, clone size, CDR3 protein, CDR3 DNA. A D gene is named only where the DNA matches it firmly. Size values are once, few and many counts, or a class for expanded clones, and some rows have none.

TRBJ2-1	.	TRBV12-5	.	CASGPRPITGEGIYEQFF	TGTGCTAGTGGTCCCCGGCCTATTACGGGAGAGGGTATTTATGAGCAGTTCTTC
TRBJ2-5	.	TRBV29-1	few	CSVTDTFLQETQYF	TGCAGCGTGACGGACACTTTCCTCCAAGAGACCCAGTACTTC
TRBJ1-2	TRBD1	TRBV30	.	CAFNRGYYGYTF	TGTGCCTTCAACAGGGGCTACTATGGCTACACCTTC
TRBJ2-2	.	TRBV29-1	.	CSVGGTGELFF	TGCAGCGTTGGAGGGACCGGGGAGCTGTTTTTT
TRBJ2-1	TRBD1	TRBV24-1	.	CATSDPGQGAVNEQFF	TGTGCCACCAGTGATCCGGGACAGGGGGCAGTCAATGAGCAGTTCTTC
TRBJ2-4	.	TRBV6-1	.	CASSESLGGGNIQYF	TGTGCCAGCAGTGAAAGTTTAGGGGGAGGAAACATTCAGTACTTC
TRBJ2-7	.	TRBV6-2/TRBV6-3	.	CASSYSTRLYEQYF	TGTGCCAGCAGTTACTCGACCAGGCTCTACGAGCAGTACTTC
TRBJ1-5	.	TRBV7-9	once	CASSQDGTNQPQHF	TGTGCCAGCAGCCAGGACGGCACAAATCAGCCCCAGCATTTT
TRBJ2-1	.	TRBV5-4	.	CASSLRGPSGDEQFF	TGTGCCAGCAGCTTGAGAGGACCTTCAGGCGATGAGCAGTTCTTC
TRBJ1-1	.	TRBV12-3/TRBV12-4	.	CASSLGKGAEAFF	TGTGCCAGCAGTTTAGGAAAAGGCGCTGAAGCTTTCTTT
TRBJ2-4	TRBD1	TRBV12-3/TRBV12-4	once	CASSFGTGGNIQYF	TGTGCCAGCAGTTTCGGTACAGGGGGAAACATTCAGTACTTC
TRBJ1-1	TRBD1	TRBV29-1	.	CSVHRGRGEAFF	TGCAGCGTCCACAGGGGGCGCGGGGAAGCTTTCTTT
TRBJ2-4	.	TRBV5-6	.	CASSPQGAKNIQYF	TGTGCCAGCAGCCCTCAGGGAGCCAAAAACATTCAGTACTTC
TRBJ2-5	.	TRBV5-1	.	CASRGPETQYF	TGCGCCAGCAGGGGGCCGGAGACCCAGTACTTC
TRBJ1-5	.	TRBV24-1	.	CATSWGDQPQHF	TGTGCCACCAGCTGGGGGGACCAGCCCCAGCATTTT
TRBJ2-3	TRBD1	TRBV20-1	.	CSARQGPLDTQYF	TGCAGTGCTCGACAGGGCCCTTTGGATACGCAGTATTTT
TRBJ2-1	TRBD2	TRBV20-1	.	CSARRKGLPEGSEQFF	TGCAGTGCTAGACGAAAGGGACTACCGGAGGGGAGTGAGCAGTTCTTC
TRBJ2-1	.	TRBV6-5	.	CASSRTAYNEQFF	TGTGCCAGCAGCCGGACAGCCTACAATGAGCAGTTCTTC
TRBJ2-5	TRBD2	TRBV18	.	CASSPIAGGQETQYF	TGTGCCAGCTCACCTATAGCGGGAGGCCAAGAGACCCAGTACTTC
TRBJ2-3	.	TRBV18	.	CASSPSYGADTQYF	TGTGCCAGCTCACCATCATATGGGGCAGATACGCAGTATTTT
TRBJ1-3	.	TRBV20-1	.	CSARDSVHSGNTIYF	TGCAGTGCTAGAGATTCGGTTCACTCTGGAAACACCATATATTTT
TRBJ1-4	.	TRBV9	.	CASSVGGNEKLFF	TGTGCCAGCAGCGTAGGGGGTAATGAAAAACTGTTTTTT
TRBJ1-3	.	TRBV12-3/TRBV12-4	.	CASSVDGKVNTIYF	TGTGCCAGCAGTGTGGACGGGAAAGTAAACACCATATATTTT